The source of this T cell receptor (beta chain) is a study of blood T cell repertoires in COVID-19. How the authors handled the data: By means of reference gene primer amplification, nucleated cell counts were estimated. The assay was immunoSEQ multiplex PCR, and TCRdb's table has in-frame clones only and misses some. V and J calls plus clone size are reproduced from that table; the DNA served to infer D and trimming. The profile shows approximately 360,000 clones, 90% of them singletons. The CDR3 is 15 residues long. V lost 4 bases, J lost 0 bases, and 10 bases lay in between. Per the germline V gene, CDR1 is LGHNA and CDR2 is YSLEER.

The sample comprised peripheral blood. The TCR comes from a man younger than 35 with active or convalescent COVID-19. The rearrangement joins TRBV4-3 to TRBJ1-5; D ambiguous. CDR3 amino acids: CASSPRRHSNQPQHF. CDR3 in DNA: TGCGCCAGCAGCCCGCGCCGCCATAGCAATCAGCCCCAGCATTTT.